The source of this T cell receptor (beta chain) is a study of cytomegalovirus exposure and HLA in healthy donors. Germline V gives CDR1 SGHTA, CDR2 FQGNSA. V lost 5 bases and J 1 base, leaving 11 bases between the germline ends. The CDR3 loop spans 14 amino acids. Study-level points and caveats: Cytomegalovirus-associated status was assigned to 164 TCR beta chains.

13 Jbeta primers and 60 Vbeta primers were used for the PCR. Only in-frame clones appear in the TCRdb table, and some are missing; sequencing was by immunoSEQ multiplex PCR. The sample consists of about 190,000 clones, roughly 73% of them appearing once. As regards this clone: Antigen specificity is unknown.

The source is a woman aged 30 to 39 in good health and CMV-seropositive. V is TRBV7-2 and J is TRBJ1-2; D is perhaps TRBD1 (5 bases). Input material: PBMCs. Here the CDR3 reads CASSPARVNYGYTF. The CDR3 coding sequence is TGTGCCAGCAGCCCCGCCAGGGTTAACTATGGCTACACCTTC.